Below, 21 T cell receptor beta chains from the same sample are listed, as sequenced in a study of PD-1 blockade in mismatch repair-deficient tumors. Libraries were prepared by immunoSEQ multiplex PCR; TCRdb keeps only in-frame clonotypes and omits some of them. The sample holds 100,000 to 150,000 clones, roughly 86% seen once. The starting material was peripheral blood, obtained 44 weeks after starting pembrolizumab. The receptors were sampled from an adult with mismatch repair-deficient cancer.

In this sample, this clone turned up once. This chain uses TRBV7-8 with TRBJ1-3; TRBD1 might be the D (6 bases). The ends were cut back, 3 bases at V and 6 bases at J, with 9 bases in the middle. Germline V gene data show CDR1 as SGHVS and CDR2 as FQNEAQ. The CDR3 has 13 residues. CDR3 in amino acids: CASSLGTINTIYF. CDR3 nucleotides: TGTGCCAGCAGCTTGGGGACAATAAACACCATATATTTT.

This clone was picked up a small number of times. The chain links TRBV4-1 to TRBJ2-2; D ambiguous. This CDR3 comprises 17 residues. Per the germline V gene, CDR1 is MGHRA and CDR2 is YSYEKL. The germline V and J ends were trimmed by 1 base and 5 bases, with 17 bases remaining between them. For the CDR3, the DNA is TGCGCCAGCAGCCAAGCCATCGTCGCCAAGTTAACCGGGGAGCTGTTTTTT. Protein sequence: CASSQAIVAKLTGELFF.

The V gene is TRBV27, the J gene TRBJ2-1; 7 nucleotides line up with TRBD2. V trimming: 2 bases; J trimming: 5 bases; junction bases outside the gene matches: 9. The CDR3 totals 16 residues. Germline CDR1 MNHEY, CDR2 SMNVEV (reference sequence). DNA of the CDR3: TGTGCCAGCAGTTTAGTCCTGCTAGCGGAAAACAATGAGCAGTTCTTC. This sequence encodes CASSLVLLAENNEQFF.

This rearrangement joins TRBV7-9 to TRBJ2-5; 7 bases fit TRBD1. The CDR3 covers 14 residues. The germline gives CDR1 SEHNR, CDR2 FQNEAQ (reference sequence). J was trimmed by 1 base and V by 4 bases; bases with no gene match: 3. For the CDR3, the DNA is TGTGCCAGCAGCTCGACAGGGTTCCAAGAGACCCAGTACTTC. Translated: CASSSTGFQETQYF.

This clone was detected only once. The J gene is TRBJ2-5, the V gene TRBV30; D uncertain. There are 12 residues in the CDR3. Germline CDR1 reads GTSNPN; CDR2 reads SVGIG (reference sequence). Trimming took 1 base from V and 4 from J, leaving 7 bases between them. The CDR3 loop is CAWSESRETQYF. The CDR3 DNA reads TGTGCCTGGAGTGAGTCGCGAGAGACCCAGTACTTC.

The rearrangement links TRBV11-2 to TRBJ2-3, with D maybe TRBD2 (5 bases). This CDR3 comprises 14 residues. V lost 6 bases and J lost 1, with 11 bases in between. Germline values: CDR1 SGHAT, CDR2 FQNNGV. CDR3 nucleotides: TGTGCCAGCAGGAGGGTGTCTGGCACAGATACGCAGTATTTT. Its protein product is CASRRVSGTDTQYF.

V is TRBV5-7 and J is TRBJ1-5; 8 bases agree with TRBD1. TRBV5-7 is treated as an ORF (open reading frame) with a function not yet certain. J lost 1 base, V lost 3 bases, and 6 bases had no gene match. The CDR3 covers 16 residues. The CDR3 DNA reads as TGTGCCAGCAGCTCGTCTAACAGGGGGAGCAATCAGCCCCAGCATTTT. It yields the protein CASSSSNRGSNQPQHF.

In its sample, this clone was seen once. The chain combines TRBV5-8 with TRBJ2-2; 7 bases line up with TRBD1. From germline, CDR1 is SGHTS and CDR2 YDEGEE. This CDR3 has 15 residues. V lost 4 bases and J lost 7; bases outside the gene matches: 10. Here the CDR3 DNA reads TGTGCCAGCAGCCCGGATGGGACAGTATTCGGGGAGCTGTTTTTT. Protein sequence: CASSPDGTVFGELFF.

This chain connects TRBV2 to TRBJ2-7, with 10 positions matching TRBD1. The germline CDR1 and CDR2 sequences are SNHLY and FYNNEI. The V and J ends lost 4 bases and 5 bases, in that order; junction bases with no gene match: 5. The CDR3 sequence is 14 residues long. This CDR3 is CASSADRGRDEQYF. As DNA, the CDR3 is TGTGCCAGCAGTGCGGACAGGGGGAGGGACGAGCAGTACTTC. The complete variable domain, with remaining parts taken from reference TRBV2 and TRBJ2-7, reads EPEVTQTPSHQVTQMGQEVILRCVPISNHLYFYWYRQILGQKVEFLVSFYNNEISEKSEIFDDQFSVERPDGSNFTLKIRSTKLEDSAMYFCASSADRGRDEQYFGPGTRLTVT.

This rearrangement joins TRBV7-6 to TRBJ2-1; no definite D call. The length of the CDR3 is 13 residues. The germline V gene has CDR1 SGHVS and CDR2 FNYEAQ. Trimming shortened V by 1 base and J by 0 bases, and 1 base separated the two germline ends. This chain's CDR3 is CASSLDSYNEQFF. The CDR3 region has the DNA TGTGCCAGCAGCTTAGACTCCTACAATGAGCAGTTCTTC.

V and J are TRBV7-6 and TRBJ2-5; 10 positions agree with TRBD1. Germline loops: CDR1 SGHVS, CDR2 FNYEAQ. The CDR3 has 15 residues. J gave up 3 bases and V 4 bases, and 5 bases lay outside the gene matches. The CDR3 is CASSSAGTGEETQYF. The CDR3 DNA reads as TGTGCCAGCAGCTCCGCCGGGACAGGGGAAGAGACCCAGTACTTC.

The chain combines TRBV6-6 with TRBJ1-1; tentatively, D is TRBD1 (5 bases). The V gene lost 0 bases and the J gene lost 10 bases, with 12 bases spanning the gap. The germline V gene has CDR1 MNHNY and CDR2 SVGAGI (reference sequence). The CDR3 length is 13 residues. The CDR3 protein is CASSYSNGGVAFF. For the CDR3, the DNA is TGTGCCAGCAGTTACTCAAATGGGGGGGTAGCTTTCTTT.

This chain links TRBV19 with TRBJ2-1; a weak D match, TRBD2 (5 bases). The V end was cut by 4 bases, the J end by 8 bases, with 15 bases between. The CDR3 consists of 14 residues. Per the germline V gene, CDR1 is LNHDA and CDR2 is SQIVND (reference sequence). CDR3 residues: CASSSWTLGDEQFF. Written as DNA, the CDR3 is TGTGCCAGTAGTAGCTGGACCCTGGGAGATGAGCAGTTCTTC.

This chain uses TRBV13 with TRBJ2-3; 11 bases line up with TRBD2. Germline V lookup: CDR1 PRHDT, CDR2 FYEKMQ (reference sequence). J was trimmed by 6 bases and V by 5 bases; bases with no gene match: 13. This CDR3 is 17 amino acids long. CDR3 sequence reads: CASSANPAGLAADTQYF. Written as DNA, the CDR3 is TGTGCCAGCAGCGCCAACCCGGCGGGACTAGCGGCGGATACGCAGTATTTT. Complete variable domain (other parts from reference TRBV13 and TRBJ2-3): AAGVIQSPRHLIKEKRETATLKCYPIPRHDTVYWYQQGPGQDPQFLISFYEKMQSDKGSIPDRFSAQQFSDYHSELNMSSLELGDSALYFCASSANPAGLAADTQYFGPGTRLTVL.

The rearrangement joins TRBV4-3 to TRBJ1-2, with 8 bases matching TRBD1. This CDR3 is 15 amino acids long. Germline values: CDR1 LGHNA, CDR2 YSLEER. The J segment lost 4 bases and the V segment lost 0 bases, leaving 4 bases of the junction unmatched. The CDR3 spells CASSQDRGLGYGYTF. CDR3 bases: TGCGCCAGCAGCCAAGACAGGGGGCTGGGCTATGGCTACACCTTC.

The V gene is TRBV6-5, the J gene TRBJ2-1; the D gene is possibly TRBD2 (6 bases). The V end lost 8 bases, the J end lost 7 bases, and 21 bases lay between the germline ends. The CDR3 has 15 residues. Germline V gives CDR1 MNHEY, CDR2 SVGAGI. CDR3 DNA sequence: TGTGCCAGCTCCAGGGACTCGAATGGTTATAATGAGCAGTTCTTC. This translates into CASSRDSNGYNEQFF.

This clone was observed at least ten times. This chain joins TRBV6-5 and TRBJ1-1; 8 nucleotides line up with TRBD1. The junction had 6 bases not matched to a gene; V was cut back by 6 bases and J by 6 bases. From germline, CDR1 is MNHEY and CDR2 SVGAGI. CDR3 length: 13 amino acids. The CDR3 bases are TGTGCCAGCAGAAGGACAGGGATCGCTGAAGCTTTCTTT. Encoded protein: CASRRTGIAEAFF.

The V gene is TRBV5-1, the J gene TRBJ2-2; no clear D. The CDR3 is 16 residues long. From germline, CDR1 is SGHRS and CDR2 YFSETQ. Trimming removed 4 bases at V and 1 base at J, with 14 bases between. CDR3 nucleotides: TGCGCCAGCAGCCCCGACTCCCTCGGGAACACCGGGGAGCTGTTTTTT. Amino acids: CASSPDSLGNTGELFF.

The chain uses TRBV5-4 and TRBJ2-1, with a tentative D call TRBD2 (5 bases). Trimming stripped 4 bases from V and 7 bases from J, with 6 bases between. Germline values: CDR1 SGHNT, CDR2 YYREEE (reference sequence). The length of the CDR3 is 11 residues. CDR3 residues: CASSPGNEQFF. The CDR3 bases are TGTGCCAGCAGCCCGGGGAATGAGCAGTTCTTC.

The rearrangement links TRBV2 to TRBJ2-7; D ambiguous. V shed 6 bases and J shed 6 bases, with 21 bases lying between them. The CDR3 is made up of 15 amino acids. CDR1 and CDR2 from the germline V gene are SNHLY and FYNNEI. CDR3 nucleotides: TGTGCCAGCAGAGGGATGAGATCCACGCCTGGCGAGCAGTACTTC. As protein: CASRGMRSTPGEQYF.

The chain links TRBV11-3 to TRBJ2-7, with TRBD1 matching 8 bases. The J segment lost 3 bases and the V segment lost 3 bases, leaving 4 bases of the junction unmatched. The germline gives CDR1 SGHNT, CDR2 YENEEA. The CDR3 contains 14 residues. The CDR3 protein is CASSLDRAGYEQYF. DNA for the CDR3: TGTGCCAGCAGCTTGGACAGGGCTGGCTACGAGCAGTACTTC.